Each of the 24 T cell receptor beta chains below was sequenced from the same sample in a study of beta chain features in type 1 diabetes. The entirety of the isolated RNA underwent reverse transcription, so expressed TCRB transcripts were sequenced. Method: immunoSEQ multiplex PCR; TCRdb's copy keeps in-frame clones and lacks some. Of 110,000 to 150,000 clones listed, roughly 9.3% are singletons. The sequenced sample was central memory CD4+ T cells from blood. These receptors all come from a woman aged 40 to 50 in good health.

This chain uses TRBV18 with TRBJ1-2; no clear D. CDR3 length: 15 residues. With 3 bases removed from V and 0 bases from J, the gap between germline ends came to 11 bases. Germline V gene lookup returns CDR1 KGHSH and CDR2 LQKENI. CDR3 residues: CASSPRAISNYGYTF. CDR3 nucleotide sequence: TGTGCCAGCTCACCGAGAGCTATTTCTAACTATGGCTACACCTTC.

This clone appeared a few times. The chain couples TRBV5-5 to TRBJ2-5; TRBD1 matches at 7 bases. V dropped 4 bases and J dropped 5; count of bases not matched to a gene: 11. Germline V gives CDR1 SGHKS, CDR2 YYEKEE (reference sequence). The CDR3 is 15 residues long. CDR3: CASSTGVFRFETQYF. The CDR3 nucleotides are TGTGCCAGCAGCACAGGGGTGTTTAGGTTTGAGACCCAGTACTTC. Together with reference TRBV5-5 and TRBJ2-5, the CDR3 gives the full variable domain: DAGVTQSPTHLIKTRGQQVTLRCSPISGHKSVSWYQQVLGQGPQFIFQYYEKEERGRGNFPDRFSARQFPNYSSELNVNALLLGDSALYLCASSTGVFRFETQYFGPGTRLLVL.

As DNA, the CDR3 is TGTGCCAGCAGTGGGACAGTGAACTATGGCTACACCTTC. Translating it yields CASSGTVNYGYTF. The chain couples TRBV25-1 to TRBJ1-2; the D gene is possibly TRBD1 (6 bases). Germline assignment: CDR1 MGHDK and CDR2 SYGVNS. Trimming shortened V by 4 bases and J by 2 bases, and 8 bases separated the two germline ends. The length of the CDR3 is 13 residues.

This clone was detected ten times or more. CDR3 protein: CASSIYAGRGYTEAFF. CDR3 in DNA: TGTGCCAGTAGTATATACGCAGGGCGGGGGTACACTGAAGCTTTCTTT. This chain links TRBV19 with TRBJ1-1; a possible D gene is TRBD1 (5 bases). The CDR3 contains 16 residues. V was cut by 2 bases and J by 3 bases, with 16 bases left in between. Germline V gives CDR1 LNHDA, CDR2 SQIVND (reference sequence).

This clone was observed a few times. The chain couples TRBV5-1 to TRBJ2-6, with a tentative D call TRBD1 (6 bases). The CDR3 length is 17 residues. CDR1 is SGHRS and CDR2 is YFSETQ in the germline V gene. V lost 4 bases and J lost 0, with 14 bases in between. The CDR3 protein is CASSVGTSSSGANVLTF. DNA of the CDR3: TGCGCCAGCAGCGTGGGGACATCGTCCTCTGGGGCCAACGTCCTGACTTTC.

This chain uses TRBV5-1 with TRBJ1-2; 9 nucleotides agree with TRBD1. The CDR3 is 11 residues long. V was clipped by 7 bases and J by 8 bases; unmatched bases: 3. Germline values: CDR1 SGHRS, CDR2 YFSETQ. The CDR3 DNA reads TGCGCCAGCGGGACAGGGAACGGCTACACCTTC. It specifies CASGTGNGYTF.

This clone was found a few times. V usage is TRBV27 and J usage is TRBJ2-5; TRBD1 matches at 10 bases. Trimming at V came to 8 bases and at J to 0 bases, leaving 6 bases not matched to a gene. CDR1 and CDR2 from the germline V gene are MNHEY and SMNVEV (reference sequence). The CDR3 is 15 residues long. The CDR3 nucleotides read TGTGCCAGCGCTCGGACAGGGGGTGACCAAGAGACCCAGTACTTC. Its translation: CASARTGGDQETQYF.

The sample holds a few counts of this clone. This sequence joins TRBV27 and TRBJ2-3; perhaps TRBD2 as D (5 bases). Trimming removed 5 bases from V and 1 base from J, with 10 bases in between. In germline, CDR1 is MNHEY, CDR2 SMNVEV (reference sequence). This CDR3 comprises 14 residues. The DNA for the CDR3 is TGTGCCAGCAGTCGGAGGCCTGGCACAGATACGCAGTATTTT. It specifies CASSRRPGTDTQYF.

The V call is TRBV5-6, the J call TRBJ1-6; D is possibly TRBD1 (5 bases). V was clipped by 1 base and J by 10 bases, with 15 bases between them. In germline, CDR1 is SGHDT, CDR2 YYEEEE. CDR3 length equals 15 residues. CDR3 DNA sequence: TGTGCCAGCAGCTTGTTTCAGGGTTTGGTCTCACCCCTCCACTTT. It codes for CASSLFQGLVSPLHF.

The J gene is TRBJ2-3, the V gene TRBV5-1; D call uncertain. Trimming removed 0 bases from V and 0 bases from J, with 5 bases in between. Germline V gene data show CDR1 as SGHRS and CDR2 as YFSETQ. The CDR3 length is 14 residues. The CDR3 protein is CASSLGGSTDTQYF. CDR3 sequence (DNA): TGCGCCAGCAGCTTGGGCGGAAGCACAGATACGCAGTATTTT.

This clone was observed a few times. The chain employs TRBV18 and TRBJ2-7; 8 bases are shared with TRBD2. J was trimmed by 1 base and V by 2 bases; bases with no gene match: 13. The germline gives CDR1 KGHSH, CDR2 LQKENI. The CDR3 spans 18 residues. The CDR3 region is CASSPNGLVAGSSYEQYF. CDR3 nucleotides: TGTGCCAGCTCACCAAATGGGTTGGTAGCGGGGTCGTCCTACGAGCAGTACTTC.

V and J are TRBV25-1 and TRBJ1-2, with D maybe TRBD1 (6 bases). Trimming took off 7 bases at V and 0 bases at J, with 9 bases between the two ends. The CDR3 sequence is 13 residues long. CDR1 is MGHDK and CDR2 is SYGVNS in the germline V gene. CDR3 residues: CASTGGPNYGYTF. In DNA form, the CDR3 reads TGTGCCAGCACCGGGGGGCCTAACTATGGCTACACCTTC.

V and J are TRBV4-2 and TRBJ2-1; 8 bases map to TRBD2. V was clipped by 1 base and J by 7 bases; unmatched bases: 9. The germline V gene encodes CDR1 LGHNA and CDR2 YNFKEQ. CDR3 length equals 16 residues. The CDR3 region is CASSQVRSGGTNEQFF. For the CDR3, the DNA is TGTGCCAGCAGCCAAGTACGGAGCGGGGGAACGAATGAGCAGTTCTTC.

The chain carries TRBV9 and TRBJ1-6; no clear D gene. Trimming stripped 0 bases from V and 7 bases from J, with 5 bases between. The CDR3 length is 13 residues. Per the germline V gene, CDR1 is SGDLS and CDR2 is YYNGEE. The CDR3 sequence: CASSVAPNSPLHF. CDR3 bases: TGTGCCAGCAGCGTAGCTCCCAATTCACCCCTCCACTTT. Combining the CDR3 with reference TRBV9 and TRBJ1-6 gives the whole variable domain DSGVTQTPKHLITATGQRVTLRCSPRSGDLSVYWYQQSLDQGLQFLIQYYNGEERAKGNILERFSAQQFPDLHSELNLSSLELGDSALYFCASSVAPNSPLHFGNGTRLTVT.

The rearrangement links TRBV5-1 to TRBJ2-3; D not certain. Trimming cost V 1 base and J 0 bases, with 9 bases left between them. From germline, CDR1 is SGHRS and CDR2 YFSETQ. This CDR3 has 15 residues. The CDR3 DNA is TGCGCCAGCAGCTTGAATACGGGTAGCACAGATACGCAGTATTTT. Residues: CASSLNTGSTDTQYF.

This clone was seen more than once but under ten times. This chain links TRBV11-2 with TRBJ1-6; D is ambiguous. This CDR3 spans 13 amino acids. V lost 6 bases, J lost 8 bases, and 11 bases lay in between. Looked up from germline, CDR1 is SGHAT and CDR2 is FQNNGV. CDR3 DNA: TGTGCCAGCAGTCTCGCGGGGTATTCACCCCTCCACTTT. The encoded protein is CASSLAGYSPLHF.

This clone was observed a handful of times. This rearrangement joins TRBV6-1 to TRBJ1-2, with D maybe TRBD1 (6 bases). V gave up 2 bases and J gave up 4 bases, with 14 bases separating them. The CDR3 runs to 15 residues. Germline loops: CDR1 MNHNS, CDR2 SASEGT. CDR3 protein: CASSESKQGSYGYTF. CDR3 bases: TGTGCCAGCAGTGAAAGTAAACAGGGAAGCTATGGCTACACCTTC.

The chain carries TRBV25-1 and TRBJ2-2; unclear D gene. The CDR3 has 14 amino acids. The V gene's germline CDR1 is MGHDK and CDR2 SYGVNS. Trimming stripped 2 bases from V and 6 bases from J, with 10 bases between. The CDR3 loop is CASSENRSPGELFF. The CDR3 coding sequence is TGTGCCAGCAGTGAAAACCGGTCACCCGGGGAGCTGTTTTTT.

This clone was counted at least ten times. CDR3 amino acids: CSVESAGTYNEQFF. CDR3 coding DNA: TGCAGCGTTGAATCTGCGGGGACCTACAATGAGCAGTTCTTC. V and J are TRBV29-1 and TRBJ2-1, with a possible D match to TRBD2 (6 bases). This CDR3 is built from 14 residues. V gave up 2 bases and J gave up 2 bases, with 10 bases separating them. Per the germline V gene, CDR1 is SQVTM and CDR2 is ANQGSEA.

This clone was seen more than once but under ten times. This rearrangement joins TRBV7-9 to TRBJ1-6; D not certain. V was pared by 10 bases and J by 3 bases, with 16 bases between. Germline V lookup: CDR1 SEHNR, CDR2 FQNEAQ (reference sequence). The CDR3 totals 15 residues. The CDR3 nucleotides are TGTGCCACCCAAACCGGGAGTAACTATAATTCACCCCTCCACTTT. This encodes CATQTGSNYNSPLHF.

The J gene is TRBJ1-6, the V gene TRBV11-2; 9 nucleotides line up with TRBD1. The CDR3 is 16 amino acids. V trimming: 4 bases; J trimming: 9 bases; junction bases outside the gene matches: 10. The V gene's germline CDR1 is SGHAT and CDR2 FQNNGV. CDR3 in DNA: TGTGCCAGCAGCTCCCGGACAGGGGATTTTCGTTCACCCCTCCACTTT. It yields the protein CASSSRTGDFRSPLHF. The full variable domain, rest sourced from reference TRBV11-2 and TRBJ1-6, is EAGVAQSPRYKIIEKRQSVAFWCNPISGHATLYWYQQILGQGPKLLIQFQNNGVVDDSQLPKDRFSAERLKGVDSTLKIQPAKLEDSAVYLCASSSRTGDFRSPLHFGNGTRLTVT.

As concerns this clone: In the same sample, other DNA sequences code for this CDR3. The rearrangement uses TRBV6-5 and TRBJ2-3, with D maybe TRBD2 (6 bases). Trimming pared 0 bases from V and 6 bases from J, leaving 10 bases between. The CDR3 length is 14 residues. Looked up from germline, CDR1 is MNHEY and CDR2 is SVGAGI. The CDR3 nucleotides read TGTGCCAGCAGTTACTCTAGGGGAGGCGATACGCAGTATTTT. It codes for CASSYSRGGDTQYF.

This clone was seen a handful of times. This chain uses TRBV2 with TRBJ2-1, with TRBD2 identical over 10 bases. V dropped 5 bases and J dropped 9; count of bases not matched to a gene: 10. Germline V lookup: CDR1 SNHLY, CDR2 FYNNEI. The CDR3 extends over 15 amino acids. The chain's CDR3 is CASSLSGGGQGEQFF. The CDR3 nucleotides are TGTGCCAGCAGTCTAAGCGGGGGGGGTCAAGGTGAGCAGTTCTTC.

The rearrangement joins TRBV4-3 to TRBJ2-7; TRBD2 is a possible D gene (6 bases). Trimming removed 2 bases at V and 0 bases at J, with 11 bases between. There are 15 residues in the CDR3. Germline V gene sequence: CDR1 LGHNA, CDR2 YSLEER. CDR3 in amino acids: CASSQNGGNSYEQYF. The CDR3 nucleotides read TGCGCCAGCAGCCAAAATGGAGGGAACTCCTACGAGCAGTACTTC.